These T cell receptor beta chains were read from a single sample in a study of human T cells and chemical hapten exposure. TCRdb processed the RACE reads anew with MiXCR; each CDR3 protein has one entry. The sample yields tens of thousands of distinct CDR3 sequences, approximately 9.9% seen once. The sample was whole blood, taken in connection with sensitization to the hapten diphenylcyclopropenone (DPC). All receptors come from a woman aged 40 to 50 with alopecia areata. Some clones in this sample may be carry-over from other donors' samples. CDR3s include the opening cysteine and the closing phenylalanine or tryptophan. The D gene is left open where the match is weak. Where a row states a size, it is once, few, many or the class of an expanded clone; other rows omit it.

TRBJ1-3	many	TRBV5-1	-	CASSLNLGNTIYF	TGCGCCAGCAGCTTGAACTTAGGAAACACCATATATTTT
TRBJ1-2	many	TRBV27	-	CASSFSVGDRYGYTF	TGTGCCAGCAGTTTCTCCGTAGGGGACCGCTATGGCTACACCTTC
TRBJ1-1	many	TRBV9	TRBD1	CASSVAPQGAGTEAFF	TGTGCCAGCAGCGTAGCCCCCCAGGGGGCAGGGACTGAAGCTTTCTTT
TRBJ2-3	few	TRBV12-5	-	CASGLVNGYTQYF	TGTGCTAGTGGTTTGGTAAACGGCTATACGCAGTATTTT
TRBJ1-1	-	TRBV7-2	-	CASNLGLNTEAFF	TGTGCCAGCAACCTAGGATTGAACACTGAAGCTTTCTTT
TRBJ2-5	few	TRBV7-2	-	CASSSFETQYF	TGTGCCAGCAGCTCGTTTGAGACCCAGTACTTC
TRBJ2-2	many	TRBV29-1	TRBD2	CSVKRTSPNTGELFF	TGCAGCGTTAAAAGGACTAGTCCGAACACCGGGGAGCTGTTTTTT
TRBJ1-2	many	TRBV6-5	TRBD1	CASSLTGANYGYTF	TGTGCCAGCAGTCTTACAGGGGCTAACTATGGCTACACCTTC
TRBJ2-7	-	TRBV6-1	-	CASGGNYEQYF	TGTGCCAGCGGGGGGAACTACGAGCAGTACTTC
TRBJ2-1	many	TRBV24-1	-	CATSDRTRRGSNEQFF	TGTGCCACCAGTGACCGGACACGTAGGGGGTCCAATGAGCAGTTCTTC
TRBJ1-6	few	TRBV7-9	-	CAMSAGGRNSPLHF	TGTGCCATGTCGGCCGGGGGCAGGAATTCACCCCTCCACTTT
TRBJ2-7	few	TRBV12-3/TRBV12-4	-	CASSLGLEQYF	TGTGCCAGCAGTTTGGGGTTGGAGCAGTACTTC
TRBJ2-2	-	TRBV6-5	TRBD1	CASSPRQGPTGELFF	TGTGCCAGCAGCCCCAGACAGGGGCCCACCGGGGAGCTGTTTTTT
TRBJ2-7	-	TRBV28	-	CASSEGGHEQYF	TGTGCCAGCAGCGAAGGGGGGCACGAGCAGTACTTC
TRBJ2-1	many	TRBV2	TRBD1	CASIYVGTGWTNEQFF	TGTGCCAGCATTTACGTCGGGACAGGGTGGACCAATGAGCAGTTCTTC
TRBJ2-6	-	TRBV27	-	CASSLRFSGANVLTF	TGTGCCAGCAGTTTACGGTTCTCTGGGGCCAACGTCCTGACTTTC
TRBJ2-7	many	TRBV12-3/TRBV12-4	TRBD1	CASSNRDRVYEQYF	TGTGCCAGCAGCAACCGGGACAGGGTCTACGAGCAGTACTTC
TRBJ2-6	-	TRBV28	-	CASSGHLSGANVLTF	TGTGCCAGCAGTGGCCATTTATCTGGGGCCAACGTCCTGACTTTC
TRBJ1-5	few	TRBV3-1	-	CASSQDSRPQPQHF	TGTGCCAGCAGCCAAGACTCGAGGCCTCAGCCCCAGCATTTT
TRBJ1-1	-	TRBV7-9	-	CASSLAEGTEAFF	TGTGCCAGCAGCTTAGCGGAGGGCACTGAAGCTTTCTTT
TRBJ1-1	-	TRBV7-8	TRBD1	CASSYPTTGDRGIMGTEAFF	TGTGCCAGCAGCTATCCTACCACCGGGGACAGGGGAATTATGGGCACTGAAGCTTTCTTT
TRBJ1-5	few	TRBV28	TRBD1	CASNSGGYHTSSNQPQHF	TGTGCCAGTAACTCAGGGGGGTACCACACTTCCAGCAATCAGCCCCAGCATTTT
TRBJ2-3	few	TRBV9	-	CASSVGGTGTDTQYF	TGTGCCAGCAGCGTAGGCGGGACCGGCACAGATACGCAGTATTTT
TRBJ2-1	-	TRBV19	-	CASWGDHYNEQFF	TGTGCCAGTTGGGGTGATCACTACAATGAGCAGTTCTTC
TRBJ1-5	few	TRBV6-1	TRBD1	CASSKTTGTGDQPQHF	TGTGCCAGCAGCAAAACTACCGGGACAGGGGATCAGCCCCAGCATTTT
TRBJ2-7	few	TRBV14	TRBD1	CASSHLQGAYEQYF	TGTGCCAGCAGCCATCTACAGGGGGCCTACGAGCAGTACTTC
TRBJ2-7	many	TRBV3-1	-	CASSQDFAGLSYEQYF	TGTGCCAGCAGCCAAGACTTCGCGGGACTCTCCTACGAGCAGTACTTC
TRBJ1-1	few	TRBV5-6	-	CASKTWGGGTEAFF	TGTGCCAGCAAAACCTGGGGGGGCGGCACTGAAGCTTTCTTT
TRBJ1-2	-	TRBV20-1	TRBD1	CSPGGLNYGYTF	TGCAGTCCAGGGGGCTTGAACTATGGCTACACCTTC
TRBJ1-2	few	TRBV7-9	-	CASSSPVAPDTF	TGTGCCAGCAGCTCCCCGGTGGCCCCAGACACCTTC
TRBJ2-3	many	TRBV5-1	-	CASKFTGSDTQYF	TGCGCCAGCAAGTTTACGGGCTCAGATACGCAGTATTTT
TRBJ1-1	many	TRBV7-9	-	CASSRQNLQGAFF	TGTGCCAGCAGCAGACAGAACCTTCAGGGGGCTTTCTTT
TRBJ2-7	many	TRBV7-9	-	CASSQGPYEQYF	TGTGCCAGCAGCCAGGGACCATACGAGCAGTACTTC
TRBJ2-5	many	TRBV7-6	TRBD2	CASSWTRTETQYF	TGTGCCAGCAGCTGGACTAGGACGGAGACCCAGTACTTC
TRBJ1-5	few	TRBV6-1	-	CASSDRRQLLVNQPQHF	TGTGCCAGCAGTGATAGGAGACAACTCTTGGTCAATCAGCCCCAGCATTTT
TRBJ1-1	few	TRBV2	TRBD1	CASRASDRGGGAFF	TGTGCCAGCAGAGCCTCCGACAGGGGCGGGGGAGCTTTCTTT
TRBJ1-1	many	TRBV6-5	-	CASSIRGEANTEAFF	TGTGCCAGCAGTATCAGGGGCGAAGCGAACACTGAAGCTTTCTTT
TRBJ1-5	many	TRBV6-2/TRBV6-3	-	CASKGQDDSNQPQHF	TGTGCCAGCAAAGGGCAGGACGATAGCAATCAGCCCCAGCATTTT
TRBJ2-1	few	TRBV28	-	CASSLLYNEQFF	TGTGCCAGCAGTTTGCTCTACAATGAGCAGTTCTTC
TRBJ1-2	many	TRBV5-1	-	CASRTGNYGYTF	TGCGCCAGCAGAACTGGTAACTATGGCTACACCTTC
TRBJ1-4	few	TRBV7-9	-	CASSLTPTASNEKLFF	TGTGCCAGCAGCTTAACCCCGACAGCCTCTAATGAAAAACTGTTTTTT
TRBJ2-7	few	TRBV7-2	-	CASSLDQGWGEQYF	TGTGCCAGCAGCTTAGATCAGGGCTGGGGCGAGCAGTACTTC
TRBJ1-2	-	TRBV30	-	CAWSATDGYGYTF	TGTGCCTGGAGTGCCACCGACGGCTATGGCTACACCTTC
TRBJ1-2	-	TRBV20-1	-	CSATTPNYGYTF	TGCAGTGCAACGACACCTAACTATGGCTACACCTTC
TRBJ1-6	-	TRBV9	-	CASSVEGTNSPLHF	TGTGCCAGCAGCGTAGAGGGGACTAATTCACCCCTCCACTTT
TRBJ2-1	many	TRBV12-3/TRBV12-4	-	CASSLHRAGYEQFF	TGTGCCAGCAGTTTACACAGGGCAGGGTATGAGCAGTTCTTC
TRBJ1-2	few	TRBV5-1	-	CASSLAANPLNYGYTF	TGCGCCAGCAGCTTGGCCGCGAATCCCCTCAACTATGGCTACACCTTC
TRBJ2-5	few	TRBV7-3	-	CASSSGPGNQETQYF	TGTGCCAGCAGCTCAGGCCCCGGGAATCAAGAGACCCAGTACTTC
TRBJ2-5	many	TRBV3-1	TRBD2	CASSQDLAGGHQETQYF	TGTGCCAGCAGCCAAGATCTGGCGGGGGGCCACCAAGAGACCCAGTACTTC
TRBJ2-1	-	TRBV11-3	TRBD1	CASRRGPGFNEQFF	TGTGCCAGCAGAAGGGGGCCCGGGTTTAATGAGCAGTTCTTC